The 10 T cell receptor beta chains given below trace back to one sample, sequenced in a study of cytomegalovirus exposure and HLA in healthy donors. PCR employed 60 Vbeta and 13 Jbeta primers. The protocol was immunoSEQ multiplex PCR, while the TCRdb copy is restricted to in-frame clones and leaves out a portion. The repertoire holds 150,000 to 200,000 clones, with around three quarters as singletons. The sequenced sample was PBMCs. The receptor source for this set is a man between 40 and 49 years old in good health and CMV-seropositive.

The chain uses TRBV5-1 and TRBJ1-2; 7 positions agree with TRBD1. Germline V CDR1 and CDR2: SGHRS, YFSETQ. V shed 5 bases and J 9 bases; nucleotides not matched to a gene: 16. The CDR3 loop spans 15 amino acids. This CDR3 reads CASSTTGATECSYTF. The CDR3 coding sequence is TGCGCCAGCAGTACCACAGGGGCCACCGAGTGTAGCTACACCTTC.

CDR3 residues: CASSLGTGFYEQYF. The CDR3 DNA reads as TGTGCCAGCAGCTTAGGGACAGGGTTTTACGAGCAGTACTTC. This chain uses TRBV11-2 with TRBJ2-7; 8 nucleotides agree with TRBD1. Germline CDR1 SGHAT, CDR2 FQNNGV. This CDR3 region has 14 residues. With V trimmed by 1 base and J by 4 bases, 3 bases remained unmatched.

The CDR3 is CASSFRSGATYNEQFF. The DNA of the CDR3 is TGTGCCAGCAGCTTCCGTAGCGGGGCCACCTACAATGAGCAGTTCTTC. This chain joins TRBV7-6 and TRBJ2-1; TRBD2 aligns across 8 bases. Trimming took 3 bases from V and 2 from J; bases not matched to a gene: 6. The length of the CDR3 is 16 residues. In germline, CDR1 is SGHVS, CDR2 FNYEAQ.

CDR3: CASSEVTSVTDTQYF. In DNA, the CDR3 is TGTGCCAGCAGTGAAGTCACGTCAGTCACAGATACGCAGTATTTT. The V and J genes are TRBV6-1 and TRBJ2-3, with D unresolved. The CDR3 is 15 residues long. Germline-derived CDR1 and CDR2 are MNHNS and SASEGT. Trimming stripped 1 base from V and 2 bases from J, with 10 bases between.

This chain joins TRBV2 and TRBJ1-1; 8 bases fit TRBD1. Losses at the gene ends were 4 bases for V and 4 bases for J; bases not matched to a gene: 8. CDR3 length: 15 residues. CDR1 and CDR2 from the germline V gene are SNHLY and FYNNEI. The CDR3 DNA is TGTGCCAGCAGTGGCCGGACAGGGAGGGGCACTGAAGCTTTCTTT. This encodes CASSGRTGRGTEAFF. Full variable domain (remainder filled in from reference TRBV2 and TRBJ1-1): EPEVTQTPSHQVTQMGQEVILRCVPISNHLYFYWYRQILGQKVEFLVSFYNNEISEKSEIFDDQFSVERPDGSNFTLKIRSTKLEDSAMYFCASSGRTGRGTEAFFGQGTRLTVV.

The J gene is TRBJ2-7, the V gene TRBV15, with D unresolved. This CDR3 region has 14 residues. Trimming took off 0 bases at V and 6 bases at J, with 12 bases between the two ends. The germline V gene encodes CDR1 LNHNV and CDR2 YYDKDF (reference sequence). CDR3 bases: TGTGCCACCAGCAGAGATCTTAGAGGCGGCGAGCAGTACTTC. Encoded protein: CATSRDLRGGEQYF.

The rearrangement joins TRBV9 to TRBJ2-3, with 14 positions matching TRBD2. V gave up 6 bases and J gave up 5 bases; unmatched junction bases: 8. The CDR3 runs to 16 residues. The germline V gene encodes CDR1 SGDLS and CDR2 YYNGEE. The CDR3 reads CASTEGLAGAGDTQYF. The CDR3 DNA reads TGTGCCAGCACCGAGGGACTAGCGGGGGCGGGAGATACGCAGTATTTT.

The gene calls are TRBV29-1 and TRBJ2-3; 8 bases agree with TRBD1. Per germline, CDR1 SQVTM and CDR2 ANQGSEA. This CDR3 is 14 amino acids long. The V gene end was trimmed by 4 bases and the J gene end by 4 bases; junction bases not matched to a gene: 7. The CDR3 here is CSVVDRGAADTQYF. CDR3 coding DNA: TGCAGCGTTGTCGACAGGGGAGCCGCAGATACGCAGTATTTT.

This clone was observed a handful of times. This chain uses TRBV2 with TRBJ1-1, with 11 bases fitting TRBD1. The J segment lost 9 bases and the V segment lost 0 bases, leaving 9 bases of the junction unmatched. The germline CDR1 and CDR2 sequences are SNHLY and FYNNEI. CDR3 size: 16 residues. DNA for the CDR3: TGTGCCAGCAGTGAAGCGAGAGGGACAGGGGGAAAGAAAGCTTTCTTT. It is translated as CASSEARGTGGKKAFF.

The V call is TRBV11-3, the J call TRBJ2-5, with 7 bases matching TRBD2. The end of the DNA aligns better with TRBJ2-7, so the J call may be wrong. The length of the CDR3 is 12 residues. Germline V gene sequence: CDR1 SGHNT, CDR2 YENEEA. The DNA for the CDR3 is TGTGCCAGCAGCCGTACGGGAGGCGAGCAGTACTTC. Translated: CASSRTGGEQYF.